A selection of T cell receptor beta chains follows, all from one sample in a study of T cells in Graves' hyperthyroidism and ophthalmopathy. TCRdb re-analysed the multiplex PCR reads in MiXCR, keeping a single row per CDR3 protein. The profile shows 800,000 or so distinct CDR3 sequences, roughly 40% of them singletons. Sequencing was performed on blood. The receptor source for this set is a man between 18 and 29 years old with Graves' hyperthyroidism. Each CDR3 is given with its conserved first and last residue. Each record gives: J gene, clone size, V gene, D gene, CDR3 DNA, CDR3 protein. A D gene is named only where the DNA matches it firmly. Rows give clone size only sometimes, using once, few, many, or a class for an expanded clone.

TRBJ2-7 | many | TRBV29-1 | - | TGCAGCGTTCAAGGGACTTATAGGGACGAGCAGTACTTC | CSVQGTYRDEQYF
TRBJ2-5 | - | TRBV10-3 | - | TGTGCCATCAGCCCGGGTCACAGCAATCAGCCCCAGTACTTC | CAISPGHSNQPQYF
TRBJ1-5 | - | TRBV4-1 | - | TGCGCCAGCAGCCAAGATTCTATTCAGCCCCAGCATTTT | CASSQDSIQPQHF
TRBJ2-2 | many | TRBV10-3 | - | TGTGCCATCAGGGTCCTCACCGGGGAGCTGTTTTTT | CAIRVLTGELFF
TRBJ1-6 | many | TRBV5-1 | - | TGCGCCAGCAGCTTAGACCAGCCGGGACTCCTTAATTCACCCCTCCACTTT | CASSLDQPGLLNSPLHF
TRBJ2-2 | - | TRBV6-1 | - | TGTGCCAGCAGTGAAGAAGGCACCGGGGAGCTGTTTTTT | CASSEEGTGELFF
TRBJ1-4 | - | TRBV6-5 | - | TGTGCCAGCAGTTACACCGGGGGCACTAATGAAAAACTGTTTTTT | CASSYTGGTNEKLFF
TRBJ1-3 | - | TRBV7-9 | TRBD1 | TGTGCCAGCACCCTCTCGGGACAGGGGGCCTCCCGCTCTGGAAACACCATATATTTT | CASTLSGQGASRSGNTIYF
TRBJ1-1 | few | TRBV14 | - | TGTGCCAGCAGCCCCTACATGGGGGGCGCGAACACTGAAGCTTTCTTT | CASSPYMGGANTEAFF
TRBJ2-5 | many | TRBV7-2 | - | TGTGCCAGCAGTCGGGACCTTAGGGCGACCCAGTACTTC | CASSRDLRATQYF
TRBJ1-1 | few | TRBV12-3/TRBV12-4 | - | TGTGCCAGCAGATACGGACAGTTTACTGAAGCTTTCTTT | CASRYGQFTEAFF
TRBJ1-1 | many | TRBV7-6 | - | TGTGCCAGCAGCCGCTCAGGCCCAGGGAACACTGAAGCTTTCTTT | CASSRSGPGNTEAFF
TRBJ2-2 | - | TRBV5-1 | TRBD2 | TGCGCCAGCAGCCGGGACCCCGGACTAGCGGGTGAGACCGGGGAGCTGTTTTTT | CASSRDPGLAGETGELFF
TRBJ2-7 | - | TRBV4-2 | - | TGTGCCAGCAGCCAACGGCTATGGGGGAATTTTTCCTACGAGCAGTACTTC | CASSQRLWGNFSYEQYF
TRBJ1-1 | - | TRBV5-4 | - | TGTGCCAGCAGCCACAACCGGGACCGCCGAGGGGAAGCTTTCTTT | CASSHNRDRRGEAFF
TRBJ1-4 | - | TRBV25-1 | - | TGTGCCAGCAGCTCAAGGGCGGACACTAATGAAAAACTGTTTTTT | CASSSRADTNEKLFF
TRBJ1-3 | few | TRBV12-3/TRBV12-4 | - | TGTGCCAGCAGTTCTGATGTAAACACCATATATTTT | CASSSDVNTIYF